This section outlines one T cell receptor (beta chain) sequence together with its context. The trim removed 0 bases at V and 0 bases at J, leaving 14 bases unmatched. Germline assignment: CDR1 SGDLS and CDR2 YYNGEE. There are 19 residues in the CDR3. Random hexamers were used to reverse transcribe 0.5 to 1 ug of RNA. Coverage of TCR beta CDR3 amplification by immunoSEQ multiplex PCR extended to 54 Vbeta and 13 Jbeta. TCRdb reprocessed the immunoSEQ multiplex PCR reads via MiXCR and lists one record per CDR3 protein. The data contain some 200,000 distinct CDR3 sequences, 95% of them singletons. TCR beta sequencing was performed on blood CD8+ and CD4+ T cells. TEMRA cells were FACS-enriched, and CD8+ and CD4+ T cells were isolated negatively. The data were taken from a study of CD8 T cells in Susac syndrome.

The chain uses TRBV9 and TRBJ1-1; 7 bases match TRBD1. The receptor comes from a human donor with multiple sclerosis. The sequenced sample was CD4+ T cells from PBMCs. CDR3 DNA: TGTGCCAGCAGCGTAGGTTTTCTCGGGACAGCCCTCATGAACACTGAAGCTTTCTTT. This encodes CASSVGFLGTALMNTEAFF.